This T cell receptor (beta chain) comes out of a study of identical twins. In this sample, this clonotype turned up a few times. The antigen is undetermined. A universal primer site came from template switching; cDNA carried unique molecular identifiers. TCRdb used MiXCR to reprocess the 5' RACE reads, holding one entry per CDR3 protein. The table has under 350,000 distinct CDR3 sequences, roughly 10% seen once. Notes on the study in general: Out-of-frame alpha sequences common to twins were enriched for low generation probability. There was more out-of-frame TCR alpha sharing in monozygotic twins than models estimated. For zero-insertion analyses, partial confounding could come from invariant MAIT and iNKT cells.

This CDR3 contains 13 residues. The germline gives CDR1 MNHEY, CDR2 SVGEGT. Trimming stripped 2 bases from V and 8 bases from J, with 9 bases between. This sample also appeared in a second study, on yellow fever vaccine responses in identical twins.

This TCR came from a woman aged 18-29 years in good health. The chain recombines TRBV6-2 or TRBV6-3 with TRBJ2-2; D is ambiguous. Material for sequencing was CD8+ T cells sorted from blood. CDR3 sequence: CASSYRATGELFF. The CDR3 coding sequence is TGTGCCAGCAGTTACAGGGCTACAGGGGAGCTGTTTTTT.